Below, 19 T cell receptor beta chains from the same sample are listed, as sequenced in a study of blood T cells in healthy people across ages. PCR was performed a second time for about 6 to 12 cycles using a sample-barcoded 5' primer and a J-beta primer mix. From the 5' RACE reads, TCRdb called clonotypes with MiXCR, one entry per CDR3 protein. The sample lists about 930,000 distinct CDR3 sequences, roughly 28% occurring once. These data were also filed under a second study, of T cells of mothers and their children.

Sequenced input: blood. The origin of the receptors is a woman aged 35 to 49 in good health.

The chain couples TRBV5-4 to TRBJ2-1, with 8 bases that match TRBD2. This CDR3 has 14 residues. The J segment lost 11 bases and the V segment lost 0 bases, leaving 7 bases of the junction unmatched. Per the germline V gene, CDR1 is SGHNT and CDR2 is YYREEE (reference sequence). Here the CDR3 DNA reads TGTGCCAGCAGCTTGGCGGGGGGGCCGTCAAAGCAGTTCTTC. As protein: CASSLAGGPSKQFF.

The gene calls are TRBV24-1 and TRBJ2-1, with 8 bases that match TRBD2. Germline V CDR1 and CDR2: KGHDR, SFDVKD. The J segment lost 5 bases and the V segment lost 6 bases, leaving 5 bases of the junction unmatched. This CDR3 spans 14 amino acids. This CDR3 is CATSLSGGNNEQFF. Written as DNA, the CDR3 is TGTGCCACCAGTTTGAGCGGGGGAAACAATGAGCAGTTCTTC.

This clonotype was recorded a few times. For the CDR3, the DNA is TGTGCCAGCAGCACAGGGTTTAGCTCCTACGAGCAGTACTTC. Its protein is CASSTGFSSYEQYF. This chain links TRBV9 with TRBJ2-7; TRBD1 might be the D (6 bases). V was clipped by 4 bases and J by 0 bases, with 11 bases between them. CDR3 length: 14 amino acids. The germline gives CDR1 SGDLS, CDR2 YYNGEE.

The rearrangement links TRBV29-1 to TRBJ1-5; TRBD1 matches 8 bases. The CDR3 is 15 amino acids. With 6 bases clipped from V and 2 bases from J, the junction kept 9 bases outside the gene matches. Germline CDR1 and CDR2: SQVTM and ANQGSEA. The CDR3 region is CSVGTGGSGNQPQHF. In DNA form, the CDR3 reads TGCAGCGTCGGTACAGGGGGATCGGGCAATCAGCCCCAGCATTTT.

The sample holds a few counts of this clonotype. The chain employs TRBV5-5 and TRBJ2-7; D is ambiguous. Trimming cost V 2 bases and J 3 bases, with 12 bases left between them. The V gene's germline CDR1 is SGHKS and CDR2 YYEKEE (reference sequence). This CDR3 is built from 14 residues. The CDR3 DNA is TGTGCCAGCAGCTTTTCTAACGGATACTACGAGCAGTACTTC. Encoded protein: CASSFSNGYYEQYF. Using reference TRBV5-5 and TRBJ2-7 for the parts outside the CDR3, the full variable domain is DAGVTQSPTHLIKTRGQQVTLRCSPISGHKSVSWYQQVLGQGPQFIFQYYEKEERGRGNFPDRFSARQFPNYSSELNVNALLLGDSALYLCASSFSNGYYEQYFGPGTRLTVT.

This clonotype was seen repeatedly, ten times or more. This chain connects TRBV11-2 to TRBJ2-7; 7 bases line up with TRBD1. The J segment lost 4 bases and the V segment lost 3 bases, leaving 6 bases of the junction unmatched. The CDR3 loop spans 14 amino acids. Germline V lookup: CDR1 SGHAT, CDR2 FQNNGV. In nucleotides, the CDR3 is TGTGCCAGCAGCTTCGAGACAGGGTCGTACGAGCAGTACTTC. Translated, it gives CASSFETGSYEQYF.

This chain connects TRBV4-2 to TRBJ1-2; 9 bases align to TRBD1. The CDR3 is 15 amino acids. Germline CDR1 reads LGHNA; CDR2 reads YNFKEQ. Trimming cost V 0 bases and J 8 bases; bases outside gene matches: 7. The CDR3 nucleotides are TGTGCCAGCAGCCAAGAGGACAGGGGTGGAGGAGGCTACACCTTC. It is translated as CASSQEDRGGGGYTF.

The chain links TRBV6-2 or TRBV6-3 to TRBJ2-7; D unclear. The CDR3 loop spans 13 amino acids. The V end lost 6 bases, the J end lost 2 bases, and 11 bases lay between the germline ends. Germline values: CDR1 MNHEY, CDR2 SVGEGT. CDR3 sequence: CASRQPAAYEQYF. The CDR3 region has the DNA TGTGCCAGCAGACAACCGGCCGCCTACGAGCAGTACTTC.

The chain uses TRBV6-6 and TRBJ1-6; 9 nucleotides agree with TRBD1. The CDR3 sequence is 16 residues long. Trimming removed 8 bases from V and 9 bases from J; junction bases left unmatched: 14. Germline assignment: CDR1 MNHNY and CDR2 SVGAGI (reference sequence). The CDR3 region has the DNA TGTGCCAGCCTAGTTGGCCGGACAGGGGTAGCTTCACCCCTCCACTTT. This gives the protein CASLVGRTGVASPLHF.

The chain links TRBV5-1 to TRBJ2-7; 8 bases align to TRBD1. This CDR3 has 14 amino acids. Per the germline V gene, CDR1 is SGHRS and CDR2 is YFSETQ. Trimming took 4 bases from V and 6 from J; bases not matched to a gene: 9. The CDR3 protein is CASSPDGTGVEQYF. The CDR3 coding sequence is TGCGCCAGCAGCCCTGACGGGACAGGAGTCGAGCAGTACTTC.

This clonotype appeared a few times. The chain recombines TRBV6-6 with TRBJ1-1; no clear D gene. Trimming took 2 bases from V and 0 from J, leaving 7 bases between them. CDR3 length: 14 amino acids. Germline assignment: CDR1 MNHNY and CDR2 SVGAGI (reference sequence). This CDR3 reads CASSYAGMNTEAFF. The CDR3, as DNA: TGTGCCAGCAGTTACGCAGGAATGAACACTGAAGCTTTCTTT.

The chain combines TRBV12-3 or TRBV12-4 with TRBJ1-5; D remains ambiguous. This CDR3 is 15 amino acids long. V lost 1 base and J lost 1, with 8 bases in between. This CDR3 reads CASSLGRMSNQPQHF. The CDR3 DNA follows: TGTGCCAGCAGTTTAGGACGTATGAGCAATCAGCCCCAGCATTTT.

The CDR3 DNA reads TGCAGTGCTAGTGTCGGGACAGATAGAAATCAGCCCCAGCATTTT. Amino acid sequence: CSASVGTDRNQPQHF. V and J are TRBV20-1 and TRBJ1-5; 7 nucleotides align to TRBD1. Germline-derived CDR1 and CDR2 are DFQATT and SNEGSKA (reference sequence). There are 15 residues in the CDR3. The V and J ends lost 3 bases and 4 bases, in that order; junction bases with no gene match: 9.

CDR3 amino acids: CASSQDIGITGELFF. The CDR3 DNA follows: TGTGCCAGCAGCCAAGATATAGGCATCACCGGGGAGCTGTTTTTT. This rearrangement joins TRBV4-2 to TRBJ2-2; D gene uncertain. In germline, CDR1 is LGHNA, CDR2 YNFKEQ. The V and J ends lost 0 bases and 4 bases respectively, with 9 bases between them. CDR3 size: 15 residues.

The rearrangement links TRBV2 to TRBJ2-2, with D perhaps TRBD2 (6 bases). This CDR3 has 14 residues. Germline V gene sequence: CDR1 SNHLY, CDR2 FYNNEI. The germline V and J ends were trimmed by 10 bases and 4 bases, with 16 bases remaining between them. Here the CDR3 reads CATTSSPGTGELFF. The CDR3 DNA sequence: TGTGCCACCACTAGCTCTCCGGGCACCGGGGAGCTGTTTTTT.

The V and J genes are TRBV12-3 or TRBV12-4 and TRBJ2-3; D ambiguous. There are 13 residues in the CDR3. The germline V and J ends were trimmed by 2 bases and 10 bases, with 13 bases remaining between them. DNA of the CDR3: TGTGCCAGCAGTTTAAATGACCATAAGGCGCAGTATTTT. Amino acid sequence: CASSLNDHKAQYF.

The CDR3 loop reads CASQTGKGSPLHF. DNA for the CDR3: TGTGCCAGCCAGACAGGGAAGGGATCACCCCTCCACTTT. The gene calls are TRBV12-3 or TRBV12-4 and TRBJ1-6; TRBD1 matches 7 bases. The V and J ends lost 8 bases and 10 bases, in that order; junction bases with no gene match: 8. This CDR3 has 13 residues.

CDR3: CASRSRGLLTEAFF. In DNA form, the CDR3 reads TGTGCCAGCAGATCAAGGGGGCTGCTCACTGAAGCTTTCTTT. This chain uses TRBV12-3 or TRBV12-4 with TRBJ1-1; TRBD1 agrees at 7 bases. Trimming at V came to 6 bases and at J to 4 bases, leaving 8 bases not matched to a gene. There are 14 residues in the CDR3.

The chain links TRBV2 to TRBJ2-7, with D tentatively TRBD1 (6 bases). CDR1 is SNHLY, CDR2 FYNNEI, per germline. The V and J ends lost 9 bases and 6 bases respectively, with 12 bases between them. The CDR3 is made up of 11 amino acids. In DNA, the CDR3 is TGTGCCAGTGCAACAGGGTCCGAGCAGTACTTC. Protein sequence: CASATGSEQYF. Drawing the rest from reference TRBV2 and TRBJ2-7, the complete variable domain is EPEVTQTPSHQVTQMGQEVILRCVPISNHLYFYWYRQILGQKVEFLVSFYNNEISEKSEIFDDQFSVERPDGSNFTLKIRSTKLEDSAMYFCASATGSEQYFGPGTRLTVT.